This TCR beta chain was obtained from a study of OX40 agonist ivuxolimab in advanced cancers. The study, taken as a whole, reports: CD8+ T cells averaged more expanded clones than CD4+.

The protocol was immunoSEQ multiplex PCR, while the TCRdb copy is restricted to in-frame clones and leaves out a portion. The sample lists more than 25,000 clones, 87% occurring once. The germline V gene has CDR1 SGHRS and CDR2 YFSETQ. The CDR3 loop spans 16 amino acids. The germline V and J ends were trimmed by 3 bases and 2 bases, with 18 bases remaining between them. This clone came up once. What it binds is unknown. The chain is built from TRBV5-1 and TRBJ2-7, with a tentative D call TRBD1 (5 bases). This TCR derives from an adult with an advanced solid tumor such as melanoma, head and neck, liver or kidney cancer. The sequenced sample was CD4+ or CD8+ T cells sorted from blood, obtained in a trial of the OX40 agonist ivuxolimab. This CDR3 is CASSSTQGVRAYEQYF. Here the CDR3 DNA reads TGCGCCAGCAGCTCCACTCAGGGTGTTCGGGCCTACGAGCAGTACTTC.